This entry describes one TCR beta chain. Its matching antigen is unknown. The CDR3 runs 13 residues. V lost 2 bases and J 10 bases, leaving 12 bases between the germline ends. Germline V gene lookup returns CDR1 SGHAT and CDR2 FQNNGV. Via MiXCR, TCRdb re-called the 5' RACE reads, giving one row per CDR3 protein. The sample has over 600,000 distinct CDR3 sequences; roughly 19% are singletons. This entry belongs to a study of CD8 T cells in ankylosing spondylitis. Study results and caveats: Certain motif variants had earlier appeared in reactive arthritis synovial fluid and blood. Blood of patients with ankylosing spondylitis appeared to be characterized by a TCR beta motif of seven or eight highly homologous variants.

The gene calls are TRBV11-2 and TRBJ2-1; the D gene is possibly TRBD1 (5 bases). Sequenced: blood, either unsorted or a sorted T cell fraction (not recorded which). The sequence derives from a male donor with ankylosing spondylitis. This chain's CDR3 is CASSLTGGWEQFF. CDR3 in DNA: TGTGCCAGCAGCTTAACAGGTGGTTGGGAGCAGTTCTTC.